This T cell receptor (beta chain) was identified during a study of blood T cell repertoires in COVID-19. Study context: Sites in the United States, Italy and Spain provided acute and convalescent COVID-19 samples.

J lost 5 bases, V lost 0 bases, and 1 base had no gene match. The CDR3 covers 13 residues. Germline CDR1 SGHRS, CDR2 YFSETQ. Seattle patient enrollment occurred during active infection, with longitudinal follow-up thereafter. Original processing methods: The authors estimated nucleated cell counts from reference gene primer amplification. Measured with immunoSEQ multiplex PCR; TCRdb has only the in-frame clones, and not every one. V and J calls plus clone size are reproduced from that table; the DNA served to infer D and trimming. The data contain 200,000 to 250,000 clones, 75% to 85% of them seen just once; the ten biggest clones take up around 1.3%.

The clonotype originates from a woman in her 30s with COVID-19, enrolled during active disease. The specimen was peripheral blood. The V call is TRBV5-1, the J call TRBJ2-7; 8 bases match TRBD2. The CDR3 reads CASSLAGGNEQYF. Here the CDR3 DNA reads TGCGCCAGCAGCTTGGCGGGAGGGAACGAGCAGTACTTC. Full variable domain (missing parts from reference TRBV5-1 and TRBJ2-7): KAGVTQTPRYLIKTRGQQVTLSCSPISGHRSVSWYQQTPGQGLQFLFEYFSETQRNKGNFPGRFSGRQFSNSRSEMNVSTLELGDSALYLCASSLAGGNEQYFGPGTRLTVT.